This paragraph covers one TCR beta chain sequence. Assay used: immunoSEQ multiplex PCR; TCRdb lists only in-frame clones, some missing. Among about 140,000 clones listed, roughly 88% were seen once. Per germline, CDR1 GTSNPN and CDR2 SVGIG (reference sequence). The CDR3 length is 14 residues. Between the trimmed V and J ends, which lost 3 bases and 5 bases, there was a span of 14 bases. These data are taken from a study of blood T cell repertoires in COVID-19. Cohorts were determined from participant-reported clinical history. The receptor's source is a man aged 70 or older who had been exposed to COVID-19. The chain links TRBV30 to TRBJ1-5, with a weak D call TRBD1 (5 bases). The sequenced material came from PBMCs or T cells enriched from blood (not recorded which). The DNA of the CDR3 is TGTGCCTGGAGAAAGCAGGGTTTCGATCAGCCCCAGCATTTT. This sequence encodes CAWRKQGFDQPQHF.